The clone carrying this T cell receptor beta chain was recorded many times. Antigen: not known. This specimen comes from a study of T cells after posttransplantation cyclophosphamide. Peripheral blood was collected from the related graft donor on the marrow donation day. Some clones are missing from TCRdb's copy, which holds only in-frame ones; the method was immunoSEQ multiplex PCR. The sample includes approximately 30,000 clones, none of them occurring once. General study findings and limits: TRB overlap between skin or GI tissue T cells and blood was limited.

Germline V gene lookup returns CDR1 SGDLS and CDR2 YYNGEE. Trimming removed 0 bases from V and 6 bases from J, with 12 bases in between. This CDR3 comprises 14 residues. The gene calls are TRBV9 and TRBJ1-2; TRBD1 might be the D (5 bases). The source of this sequence is a woman in her fifties or sixties in good health and a related stem cell transplant donor. Material for sequencing was PBMCs. CDR3 coding DNA: TGTGCCAGCAGCGTAGGGGACTTTCCGGATGGCTACACCTTC. Encoded protein: CASSVGDFPDGYTF.